This TCR beta chain appears in the sequencing data of a study of blood T cell repertoires in COVID-19. Overall study: COVID-19 samples, acute and convalescent, were from the United States, Italy and Spain. In each case, the material was cDNA or gDNA derived from T cells, B-cell-depleted T cells, or PBMCs.

In the authors' methods: Amplification from reference gene primers served as the basis for estimated nucleated cell counts. Clones were sequenced by immunoSEQ multiplex PCR, and TCRdb holds only the in-frame ones, with some missing. The D gene and trimming were derived from the DNA, and the V and J assignments and clone size from that table. The sample comprises around 40,000 clones, approximately 90% of which are singletons, and under 9.5% rests with the top ten. The germline V and J ends were trimmed by 0 bases and 2 bases, with 11 bases remaining between them. The CDR3 totals 15 residues. Germline CDR1 reads SGDLS; CDR2 reads YYNGEE.

This TCR came from a man aged 25-45 years with active or convalescent COVID-19. This chain links TRBV9 with TRBJ1-1, with D tentatively TRBD1 (5 bases). The material sequenced was peripheral blood. CDR3 nucleotides: TGTGCCAGCAGCGTAGTGGCAGGGATAAACACTGAAGCTTTCTTT. Amino acids: CASSVVAGINTEAFF.